The rows below give T cell receptor beta chains drawn from one sample of a study of cytomegalovirus exposure and HLA in healthy donors. Using immunoSEQ multiplex PCR, the repertoire was profiled, and TCRdb retains in-frame clones only, with some absent. The sample lists tens of thousands of clones, around 77% seen once, with 3.5% to 5% in the top ten. Sequencing input: PBMCs. Receptors were obtained from a woman aged 25 to 39 in good health and CMV-seronegative. The CDR3 runs from the conserved cysteine through the conserved F or W. The D gene is left open where the match is weak. The listing skips clone size in some rows; elsewhere it reads once, few, many or a size class.

DNA	CDR3	V	J	D	size
TGTGCCTGGAACACAGGGGGTATAGGAAACACCATATATTTT	CAWNTGGIGNTIYF	TRBV30	TRBJ1-3	TRBD1	once
TGTGCCTGGAGTGAAATCGGGACTTCGGGTGAGCAGTTCTTC	CAWSEIGTSGEQFF	TRBV30	TRBJ2-1	NA	NA
TGCAGCGTTGAGCGGACAGGGGGCAGCTATGGCTACACCTTC	CSVERTGGSYGYTF	TRBV29-1	TRBJ1-2	TRBD1	once
TGTGCCAGCAGTCCCGGGACAGGGGCCTACAATGAGCAGTTCTTC	CASSPGTGAYNEQFF	TRBV11-2	TRBJ2-1	TRBD1	NA
TGTGCCAGCAGCACGCAAGGGACAGGCGCCATCTCTACGCAGTATTTT	CASSTQGTGAISTQYF	TRBV7-9	TRBJ2-3	TRBD1	NA
TGCGCCAGCAGCTTGGCCGGGACAGGGAGGTCTGAAGCTTTCTTT	CASSLAGTGRSEAFF	TRBV5-1	TRBJ1-1	TRBD1	NA
TGTGCCACCCTAAGTAACCCCTACGAGCAGTACTTC	CATLSNPYEQYF	TRBV2	TRBJ2-7	NA	NA
TGTGCCAGCAGTTATTCCCTACGGGGGGAGCAGTTCTTC	CASSYSLRGEQFF	TRBV27	TRBJ2-1	NA	NA
TGTGCCTGGAGTGTACAACAGGCGGCGTATCAAGCCTACGAGCAGTACTTC	CAWSVQQAAYQAYEQYF	TRBV30	TRBJ2-7	NA	NA
TGTGCCAGCAGGGAAAATCCGGGGGTGAGCTCCTATAATTCACCCCTCCACTTT	CASRENPGVSSYNSPLHF	TRBV7-8	TRBJ1-6	NA	NA
TGTGCCAGCAGTCCAAAAGCGGGGGGGCTGGAGACCCAGTACTTC	CASSPKAGGLETQYF	TRBV6-4	TRBJ2-5	TRBD2	NA
TGTGCCAGCAGTCCAAGCCCCCCAGGCCACTATGGCTACACCTTC	CASSPSPPGHYGYTF	TRBV6-1	TRBJ1-2	NA	NA
TGCGCCAGCAGCCAAGACCCGAGCACCGGGGAGCTGTTTTTT	CASSQDPSTGELFF	TRBV4-1	TRBJ2-2	NA	NA
TGCAGCGTTTCACTAGCGGGGGGTCAAGATACGCAGTATTTT	CSVSLAGGQDTQYF	TRBV29-1	TRBJ2-3	TRBD2	NA
TGTGCCAGCAGTTACGTGGGGAGGGAGAACACTGAAGCTTTCTTT	CASSYVGRENTEAFF	TRBV6-5	TRBJ1-1	NA	NA
TGTGCTAGTGGTCTAGCGGGAGAAACCGAGTACTTC	CASGLAGETEYF	TRBV6-5	TRBJ2-7	TRBD2	NA
TGCAGCGTTGGATCAGGGGCCGACTATGGCTACACCTTC	CSVGSGADYGYTF	TRBV29-1	TRBJ1-2	NA	NA
TGTGCCTGGAGGCGCCCGGGGGGGGGAAGTATGGCCTACGAGCAGTACTTC	CAWRRPGGGSMAYEQYF	TRBV30	TRBJ2-7	TRBD2	NA
TGCAGCGTTGAATATTTTGGAGGGAACACCATATATTTT	CSVEYFGGNTIYF	TRBV29-1	TRBJ1-3	NA	NA
TGTGCCAGCAGCCAAGACGGACTAGCGGGGGGGTTAAATACGCAGTATTTT	CASSQDGLAGGLNTQYF	TRBV4-2	TRBJ2-3	TRBD2	NA
TGTGCCAGCAGCTCCCGATCAGGGACTAGCACAGATACGCAGTATTTT	CASSSRSGTSTDTQYF	TRBV6-6	TRBJ2-3	NA	NA
TGCAGTGCTCCTCGTTACAATGAGCAGTTCTTC	CSAPRYNEQFF	TRBV20-1	TRBJ2-1	NA	NA
TGTGCCAGCAGCGAGGGGATAGGGCGGAATGAGCAGTTCTTC	CASSEGIGRNEQFF	TRBV9	TRBJ2-1	NA	NA
TGTGCCAGCAGCTCACAGGGACGGAACTATGGCTACACCTTC	CASSSQGRNYGYTF	TRBV7-9	TRBJ1-2	NA	once
TGCGCCAGCAGCCAAGTATTCGGGACTAGCGGGGTGTCCTACGAGCAGTACTTC	CASSQVFGTSGVSYEQYF	TRBV4-1	TRBJ2-7	TRBD2	NA
TGTGCCAGCAGCTCAGACTTGAACATGGACAGGGTTCCTACGGGGGCTTTCTTT	CASSSDLNMDRVPTGAFF	TRBV11-2	TRBJ1-1	TRBD1	NA
TGTGCCAGCAGGGAAGGCAGGGAACCTTCCTACGAGCAGTACTTC	CASREGREPSYEQYF	TRBV13	TRBJ2-7	NA	NA
TGCGCCAGCAGCGTAACACCTGCCTACGAGCAGTACTTC	CASSVTPAYEQYF	TRBV4-1	TRBJ2-7	NA	NA
TGTGCCAGCAGTACTCAGACAGGGTCCTTCGGTGAGCAGTTCTTC	CASSTQTGSFGEQFF	TRBV6-1	TRBJ2-1	TRBD1	NA